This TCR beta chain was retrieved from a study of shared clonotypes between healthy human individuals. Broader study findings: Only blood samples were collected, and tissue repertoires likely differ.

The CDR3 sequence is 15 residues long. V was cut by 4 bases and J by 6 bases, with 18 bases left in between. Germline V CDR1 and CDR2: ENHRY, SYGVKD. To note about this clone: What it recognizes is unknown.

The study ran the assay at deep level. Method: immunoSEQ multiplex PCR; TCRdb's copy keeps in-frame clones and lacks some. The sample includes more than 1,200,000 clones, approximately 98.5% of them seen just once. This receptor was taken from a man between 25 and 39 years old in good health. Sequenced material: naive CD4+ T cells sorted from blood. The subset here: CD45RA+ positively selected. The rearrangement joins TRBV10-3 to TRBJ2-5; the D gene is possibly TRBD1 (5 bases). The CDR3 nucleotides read TGTGCCATCAGTGTGGGCAGGGATGTCGGAAAGACCCAGTACTTC. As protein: CAISVGRDVGKTQYF.